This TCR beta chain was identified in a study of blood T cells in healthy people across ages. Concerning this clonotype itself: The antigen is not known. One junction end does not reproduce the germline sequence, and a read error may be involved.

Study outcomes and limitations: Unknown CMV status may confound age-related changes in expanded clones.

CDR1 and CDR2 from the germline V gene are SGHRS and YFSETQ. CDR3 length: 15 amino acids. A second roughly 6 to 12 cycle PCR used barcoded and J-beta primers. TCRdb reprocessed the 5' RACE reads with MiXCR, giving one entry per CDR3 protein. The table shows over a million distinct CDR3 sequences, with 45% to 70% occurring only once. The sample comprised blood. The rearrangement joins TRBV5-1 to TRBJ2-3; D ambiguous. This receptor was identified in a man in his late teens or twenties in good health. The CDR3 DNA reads TGTGCCAGCAGCTTATCGAGCGCAGTCACAGATACGCAGTATTTT. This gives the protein CASSLSSAVTDTQYF.